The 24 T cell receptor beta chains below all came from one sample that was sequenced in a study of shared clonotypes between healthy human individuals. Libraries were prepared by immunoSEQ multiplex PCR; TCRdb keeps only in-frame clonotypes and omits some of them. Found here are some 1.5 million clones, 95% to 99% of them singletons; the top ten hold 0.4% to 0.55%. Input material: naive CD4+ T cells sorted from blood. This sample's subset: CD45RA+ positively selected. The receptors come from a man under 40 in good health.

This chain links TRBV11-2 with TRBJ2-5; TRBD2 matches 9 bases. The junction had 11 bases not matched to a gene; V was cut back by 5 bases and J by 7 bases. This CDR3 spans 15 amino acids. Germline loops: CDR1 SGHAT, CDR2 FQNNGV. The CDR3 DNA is TGTGCCAGCAGCCCCCGGACTAGCGCTCTTAGGACCCAGTACTTC. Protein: CASSPRTSALRTQYF.

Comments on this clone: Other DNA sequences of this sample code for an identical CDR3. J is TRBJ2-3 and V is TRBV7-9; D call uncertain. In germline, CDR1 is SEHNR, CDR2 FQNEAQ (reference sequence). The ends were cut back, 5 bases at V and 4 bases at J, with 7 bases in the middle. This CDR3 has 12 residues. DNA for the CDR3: TGTGCCAGCAGCCTACGCGCAGATACGCAGTATTTT. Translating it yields CASSLRADTQYF.

The CDR3 DNA reads as TGTGCCAGCAGTTTGAGGGCCCCGTATGCCTATAGCAATCAGCCCCAGCATTTT. Its protein is CASSLRAPYAYSNQPQHF. The genes are TRBV27 and TRBJ1-5; D unclear. Germline values: CDR1 MNHEY, CDR2 SMNVEV (reference sequence). This CDR3 region has 18 residues. Trimming removed 3 bases at V and 0 bases at J, with 18 bases between.

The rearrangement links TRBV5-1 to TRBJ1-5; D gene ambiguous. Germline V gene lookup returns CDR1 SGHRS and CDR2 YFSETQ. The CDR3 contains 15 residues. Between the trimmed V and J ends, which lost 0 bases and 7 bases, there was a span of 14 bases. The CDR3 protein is CASSLGGSVGQPQHF. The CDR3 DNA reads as TGCGCCAGCAGCTTGGGTGGGTCAGTCGGGCAGCCCCAGCATTTT.

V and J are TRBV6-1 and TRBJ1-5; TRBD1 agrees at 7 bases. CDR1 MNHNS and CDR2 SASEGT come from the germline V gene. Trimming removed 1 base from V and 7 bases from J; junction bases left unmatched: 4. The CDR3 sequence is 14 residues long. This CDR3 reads CASSEVAGGQPQHF. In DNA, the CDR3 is TGTGCCAGCAGTGAAGTAGCAGGGGGACAGCCCCAGCATTTT.

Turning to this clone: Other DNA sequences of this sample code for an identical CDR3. This chain's CDR3 is CASSRDSNQPQHF. CDR3 DNA sequence: TGTGCCAGCTCCCGAGATAGCAATCAGCCCCAGCATTTT. The chain is built from TRBV6-5 and TRBJ1-5; D not resolved. In germline, CDR1 is MNHEY, CDR2 SVGAGI. The V end was cut by 8 bases, the J end by 0 bases, with 8 bases between. The CDR3 sequence is 13 residues long.

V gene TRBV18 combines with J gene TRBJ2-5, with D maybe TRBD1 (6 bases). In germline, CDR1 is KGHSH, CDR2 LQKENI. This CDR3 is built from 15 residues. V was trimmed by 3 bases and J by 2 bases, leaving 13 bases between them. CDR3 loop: CASSPGDTEQETQYF. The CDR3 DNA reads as TGTGCCAGCTCACCGGGGGACACTGAACAAGAGACCCAGTACTTC.

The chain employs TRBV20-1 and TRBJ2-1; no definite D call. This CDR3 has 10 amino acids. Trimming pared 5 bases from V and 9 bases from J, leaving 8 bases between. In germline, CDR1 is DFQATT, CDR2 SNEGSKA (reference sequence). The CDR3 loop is CSARTSEQFF. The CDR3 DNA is TGCAGTGCTCGGACGAGTGAGCAGTTCTTC.

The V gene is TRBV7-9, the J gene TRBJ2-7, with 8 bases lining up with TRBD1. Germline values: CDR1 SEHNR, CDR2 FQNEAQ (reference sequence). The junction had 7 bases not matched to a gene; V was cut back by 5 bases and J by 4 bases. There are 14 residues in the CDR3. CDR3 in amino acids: CASSRRRQGYEQYF. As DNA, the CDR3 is TGTGCCAGCAGCCGCCGACGACAGGGGTACGAGCAGTACTTC.

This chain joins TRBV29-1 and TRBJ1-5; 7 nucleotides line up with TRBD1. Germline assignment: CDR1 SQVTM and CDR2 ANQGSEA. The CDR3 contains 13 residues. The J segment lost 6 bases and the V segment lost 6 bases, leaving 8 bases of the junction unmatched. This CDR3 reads CSVTTGVGQPQHF. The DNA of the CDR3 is TGCAGCGTGACTACAGGGGTGGGTCAGCCCCAGCATTTT. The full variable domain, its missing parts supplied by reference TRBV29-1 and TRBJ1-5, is SAVISQKPSRDICQRGTSLTIQCQVDSQVTMMFWYRQQPGQSLTLIATANQGSEATYESGFVIDKFPISRPNLTFSTLTVSNMSPEDSSIYLCSVTTGVGQPQHFGDGTRLSIL.

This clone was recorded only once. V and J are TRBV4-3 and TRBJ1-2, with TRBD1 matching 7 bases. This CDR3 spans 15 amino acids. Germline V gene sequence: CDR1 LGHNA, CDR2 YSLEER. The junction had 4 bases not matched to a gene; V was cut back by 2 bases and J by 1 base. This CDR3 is CASSQSQGGNYGYTF. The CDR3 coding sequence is TGCGCCAGCAGCCAATCCCAGGGGGGTAACTATGGCTACACCTTC.

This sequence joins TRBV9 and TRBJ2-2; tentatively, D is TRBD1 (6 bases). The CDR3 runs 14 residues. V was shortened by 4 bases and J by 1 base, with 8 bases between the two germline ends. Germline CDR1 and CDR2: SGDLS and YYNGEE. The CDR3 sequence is CASSLGGNTGELFF. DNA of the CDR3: TGTGCCAGCAGCCTAGGGGGGAACACCGGGGAGCTGTTTTTT.

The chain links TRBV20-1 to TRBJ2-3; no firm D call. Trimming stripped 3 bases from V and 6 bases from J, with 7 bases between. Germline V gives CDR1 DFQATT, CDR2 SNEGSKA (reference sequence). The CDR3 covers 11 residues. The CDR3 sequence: CSASLLDTQYF. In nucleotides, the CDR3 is TGCAGTGCTAGTCTGCTTGATACGCAGTATTTT.

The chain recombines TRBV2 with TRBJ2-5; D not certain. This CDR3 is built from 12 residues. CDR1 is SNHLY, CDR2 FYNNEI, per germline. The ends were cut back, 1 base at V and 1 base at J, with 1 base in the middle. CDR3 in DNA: TGTGCCAGCAGTGAAGTCCAAGAGACCCAGTACTTC. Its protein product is CASSEVQETQYF.

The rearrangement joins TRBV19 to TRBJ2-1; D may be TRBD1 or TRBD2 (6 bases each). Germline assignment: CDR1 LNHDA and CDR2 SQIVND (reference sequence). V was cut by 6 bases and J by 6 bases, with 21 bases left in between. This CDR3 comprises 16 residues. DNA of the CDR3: TGTGCCAGTAGGGACCTCAGGGGATTCGGGGGCAATGAGCAGTTCTTC. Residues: CASRDLRGFGGNEQFF.

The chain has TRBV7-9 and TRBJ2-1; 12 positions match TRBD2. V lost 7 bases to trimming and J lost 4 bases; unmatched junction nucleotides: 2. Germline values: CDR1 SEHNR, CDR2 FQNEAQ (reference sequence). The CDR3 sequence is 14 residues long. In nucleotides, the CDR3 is TGTGCCAGCATCGGACTAGCGGGATACAATGAGCAGTTCTTC. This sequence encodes CASIGLAGYNEQFF.

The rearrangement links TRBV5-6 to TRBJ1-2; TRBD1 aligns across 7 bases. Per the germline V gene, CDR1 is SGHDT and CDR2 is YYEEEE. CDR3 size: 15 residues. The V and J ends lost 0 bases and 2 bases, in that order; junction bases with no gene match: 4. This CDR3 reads CASSLAGGQNYGYTF. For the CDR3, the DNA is TGTGCCAGCAGCTTGGCCGGGGGACAGAACTATGGCTACACCTTC.

Written as DNA, the CDR3 is TGTGCCAGCAGCTCCCGTCCCGGGACAGGGGTAGGCGAAAAACTGTTTTTT. Its protein product is CASSSRPGTGVGEKLFF. This chain connects TRBV7-9 to TRBJ1-4, with 10 bases lining up with TRBD1. The CDR3 extends over 17 amino acids. V was clipped by 4 bases and J by 8 bases; unmatched bases: 13. The V gene's germline CDR1 is SEHNR and CDR2 FQNEAQ (reference sequence).

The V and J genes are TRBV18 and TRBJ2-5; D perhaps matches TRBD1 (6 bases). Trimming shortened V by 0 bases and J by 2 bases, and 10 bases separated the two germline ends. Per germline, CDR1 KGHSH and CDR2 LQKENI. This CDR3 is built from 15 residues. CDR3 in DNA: TGTGCCAGCTCACCACCGGACAGAACTCAAGAGACCCAGTACTTC. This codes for CASSPPDRTQETQYF.

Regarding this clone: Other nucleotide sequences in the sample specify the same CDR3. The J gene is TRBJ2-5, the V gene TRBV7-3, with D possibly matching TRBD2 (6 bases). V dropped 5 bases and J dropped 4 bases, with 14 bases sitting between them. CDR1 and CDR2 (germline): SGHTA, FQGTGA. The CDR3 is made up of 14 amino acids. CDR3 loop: CASSLQGGRETQYF. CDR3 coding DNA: TGTGCCAGCAGCCTCCAGGGAGGCAGAGAGACCCAGTACTTC.

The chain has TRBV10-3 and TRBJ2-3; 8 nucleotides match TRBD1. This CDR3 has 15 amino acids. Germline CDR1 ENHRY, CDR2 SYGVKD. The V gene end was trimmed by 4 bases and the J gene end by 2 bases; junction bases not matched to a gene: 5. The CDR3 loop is CAISVQGAITDTQYF. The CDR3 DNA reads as TGTGCCATCAGTGTGCAGGGGGCGATCACAGATACGCAGTATTTT.

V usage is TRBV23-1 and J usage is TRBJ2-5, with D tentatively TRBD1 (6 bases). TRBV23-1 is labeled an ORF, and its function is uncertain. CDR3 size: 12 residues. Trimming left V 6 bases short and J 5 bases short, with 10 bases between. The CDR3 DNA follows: TGCGCCAGCAGCTACAGGGTCGAGACCCAGTACTTC. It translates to CASSYRVETQYF.

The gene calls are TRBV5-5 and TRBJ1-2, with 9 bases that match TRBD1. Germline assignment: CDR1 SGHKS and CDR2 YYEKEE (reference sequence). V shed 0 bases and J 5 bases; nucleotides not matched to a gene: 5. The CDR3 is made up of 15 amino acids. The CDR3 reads CASSLVTGTGYGYTF. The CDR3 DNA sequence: TGTGCCAGCAGCTTGGTTACAGGGACAGGGTATGGCTACACCTTC.

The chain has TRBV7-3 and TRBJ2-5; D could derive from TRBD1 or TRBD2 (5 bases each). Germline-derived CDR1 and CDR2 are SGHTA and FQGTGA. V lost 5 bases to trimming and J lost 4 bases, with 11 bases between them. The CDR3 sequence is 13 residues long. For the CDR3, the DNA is TGTGCCAGCAGCCCAAGGGGACGAGAGACCCAGTACTTC. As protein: CASSPRGRETQYF.